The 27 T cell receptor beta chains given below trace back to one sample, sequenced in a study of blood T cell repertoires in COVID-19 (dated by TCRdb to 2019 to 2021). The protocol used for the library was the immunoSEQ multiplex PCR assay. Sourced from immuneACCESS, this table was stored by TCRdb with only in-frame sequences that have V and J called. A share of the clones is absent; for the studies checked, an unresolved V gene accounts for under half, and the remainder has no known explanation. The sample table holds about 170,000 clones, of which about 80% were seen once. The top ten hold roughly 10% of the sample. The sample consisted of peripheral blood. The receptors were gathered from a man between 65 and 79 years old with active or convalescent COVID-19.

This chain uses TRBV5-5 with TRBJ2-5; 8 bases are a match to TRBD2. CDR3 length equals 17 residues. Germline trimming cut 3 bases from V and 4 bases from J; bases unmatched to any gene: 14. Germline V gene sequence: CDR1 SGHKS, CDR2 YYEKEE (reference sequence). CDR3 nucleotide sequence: TGTGCCAGCAGCTCTTATTTCAGCGGGGGAGGTGGAGAGACCCAGTACTTC. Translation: CASSSYFSGGGGETQYF.

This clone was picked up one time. CDR3 sequence: CASSIEQGADSNEQFF. The CDR3 DNA is TGTGCCAGTAGTATAGAGCAGGGGGCGGATAGCAATGAGCAGTTCTTC. The V call is TRBV19, the J call TRBJ2-1; 8 bases align to TRBD1. Germline V lookup: CDR1 LNHDA, CDR2 SQIVND (reference sequence). The CDR3 runs 16 residues. Trimming removed 0 bases from V and 6 bases from J; junction bases left unmatched: 7.

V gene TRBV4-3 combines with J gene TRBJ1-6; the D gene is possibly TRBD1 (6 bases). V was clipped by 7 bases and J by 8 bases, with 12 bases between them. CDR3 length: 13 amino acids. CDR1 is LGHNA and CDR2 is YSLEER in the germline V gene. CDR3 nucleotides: TGCGCCAGCAACCGAGGGGGAGATTCACCCCTCCACTTT. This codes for CASNRGGDSPLHF.

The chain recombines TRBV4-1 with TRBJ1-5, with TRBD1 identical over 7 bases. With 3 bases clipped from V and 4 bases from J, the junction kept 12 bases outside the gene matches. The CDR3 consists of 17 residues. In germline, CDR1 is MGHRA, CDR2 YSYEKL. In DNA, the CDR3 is TGCGCCAGCAGCCAGCTTCTAACGGGACAGAGAAATCAGCCCCAGCATTTT. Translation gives CASSQLLTGQRNQPQHF.

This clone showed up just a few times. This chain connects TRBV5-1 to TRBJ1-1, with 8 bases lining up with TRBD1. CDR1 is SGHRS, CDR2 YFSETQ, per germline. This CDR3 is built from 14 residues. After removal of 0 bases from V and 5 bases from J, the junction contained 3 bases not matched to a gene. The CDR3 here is CASSLVQGVTEAFF. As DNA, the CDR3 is TGCGCCAGCAGCTTGGTACAGGGGGTAACTGAAGCTTTCTTT. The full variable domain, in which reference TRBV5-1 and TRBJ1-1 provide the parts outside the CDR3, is KAGVTQTPRYLIKTRGQQVTLSCSPISGHRSVSWYQQTPGQGLQFLFEYFSETQRNKGNFPGRFSGRQFSNSRSEMNVSTLELGDSALYLCASSLVQGVTEAFFGQGTRLTVV.

The CDR3 DNA reads as TGCGCCAGCACCCGGGTAGCGGGAGCTTCCTACAATGAGCAGTTCTTC. As protein: CASTRVAGASYNEQFF. The V call is TRBV5-1, the J call TRBJ2-1; the match to TRBD2 covers 9 bases. With V trimmed by 6 bases and J by 1 base, 8 bases remained unmatched. The CDR3 runs 16 residues. Germline CDR1 SGHRS, CDR2 YFSETQ.

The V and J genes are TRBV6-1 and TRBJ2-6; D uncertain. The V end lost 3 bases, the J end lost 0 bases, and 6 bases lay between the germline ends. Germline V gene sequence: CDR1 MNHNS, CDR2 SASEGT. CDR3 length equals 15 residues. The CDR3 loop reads CASSDVNSGANVLTF. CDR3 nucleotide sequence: TGTGCCAGCAGTGATGTCAACTCTGGGGCCAACGTCCTGACTTTC.

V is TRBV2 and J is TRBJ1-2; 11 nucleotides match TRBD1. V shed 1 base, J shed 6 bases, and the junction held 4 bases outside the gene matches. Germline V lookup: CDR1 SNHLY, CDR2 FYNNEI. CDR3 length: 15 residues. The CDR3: CASSEVGQGANGYTF. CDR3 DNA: TGTGCCAGCAGTGAAGTCGGACAGGGGGCGAATGGCTACACCTTC. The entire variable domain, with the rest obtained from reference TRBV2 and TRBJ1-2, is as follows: EPEVTQTPSHQVTQMGQEVILRCVPISNHLYFYWYRQILGQKVEFLVSFYNNEISEKSEIFDDQFSVERPDGSNFTLKIRSTKLEDSAMYFCASSEVGQGANGYTFGSGTRLTVV.

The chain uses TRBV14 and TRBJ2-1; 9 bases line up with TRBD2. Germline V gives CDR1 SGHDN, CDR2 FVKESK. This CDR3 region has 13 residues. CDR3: CAVAGVSYNEQFF. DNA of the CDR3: TGTGCGGTAGCGGGAGTTTCCTACAATGAGCAGTTCTTC.

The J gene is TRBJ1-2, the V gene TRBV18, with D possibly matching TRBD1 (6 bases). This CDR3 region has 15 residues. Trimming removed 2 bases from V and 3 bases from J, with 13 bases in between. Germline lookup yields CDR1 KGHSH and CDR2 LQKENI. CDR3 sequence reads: CASSPGAGADYGYTF. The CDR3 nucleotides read TGTGCCAGCTCACCAGGGGCAGGGGCGGACTATGGCTACACCTTC.

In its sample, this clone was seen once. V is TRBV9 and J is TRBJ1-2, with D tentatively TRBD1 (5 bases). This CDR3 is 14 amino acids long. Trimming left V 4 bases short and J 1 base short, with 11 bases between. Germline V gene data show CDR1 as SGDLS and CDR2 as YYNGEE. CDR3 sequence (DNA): TGTGCCAGCAGCCCCCGGGGGGATAACTATGGCTACACCTTC. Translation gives CASSPRGDNYGYTF.

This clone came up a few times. CDR3 protein: CASSYAENTGELFF. CDR3 bases: TGTGCCAGCAGTTACGCAGAGAACACCGGGGAGCTGTTTTTT. The chain recombines TRBV6-2 or TRBV6-3 with TRBJ2-2; D not certain. Germline V CDR1 and CDR2: MNHEY, SVGEGT. V was clipped by 2 bases and J by 1 base, with 5 bases between them. The CDR3 has 14 residues.

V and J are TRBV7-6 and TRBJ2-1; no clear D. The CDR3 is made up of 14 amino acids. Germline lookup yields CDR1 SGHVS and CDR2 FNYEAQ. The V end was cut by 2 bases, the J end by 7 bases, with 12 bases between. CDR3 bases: TGTGCCAGCAGCTTATTGTCACAGCTTAATGAGCAGTTCTTC. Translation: CASSLLSQLNEQFF.

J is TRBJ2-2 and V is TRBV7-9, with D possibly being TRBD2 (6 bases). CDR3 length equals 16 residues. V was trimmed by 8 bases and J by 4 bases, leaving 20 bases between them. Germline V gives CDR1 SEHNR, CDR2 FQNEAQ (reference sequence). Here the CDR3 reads CASLDGSPAGTGELFF. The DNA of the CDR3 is TGTGCCAGCCTTGATGGGAGTCCAGCGGGCACCGGGGAGCTGTTTTTT.

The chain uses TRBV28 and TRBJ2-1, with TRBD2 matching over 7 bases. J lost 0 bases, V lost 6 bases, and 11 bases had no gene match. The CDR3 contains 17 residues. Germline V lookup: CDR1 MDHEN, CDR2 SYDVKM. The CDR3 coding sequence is TGTGCCAGCAGGTCCGGACTAGGGTTAAGCTCCTACAATGAGCAGTTCTTC. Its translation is CASRSGLGLSSYNEQFF.

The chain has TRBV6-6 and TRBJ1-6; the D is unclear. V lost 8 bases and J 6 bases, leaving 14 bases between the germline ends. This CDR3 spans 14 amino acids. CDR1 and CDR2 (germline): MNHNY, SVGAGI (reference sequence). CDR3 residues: CASESPVGNSPLHF. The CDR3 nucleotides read TGTGCCAGCGAATCCCCCGTCGGTAATTCACCCCTCCACTTT.

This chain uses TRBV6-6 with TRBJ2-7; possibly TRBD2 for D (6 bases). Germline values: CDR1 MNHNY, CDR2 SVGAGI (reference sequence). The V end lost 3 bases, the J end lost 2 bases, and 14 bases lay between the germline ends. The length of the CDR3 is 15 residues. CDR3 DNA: TGTGCCAGCAGTTATTCTTCAGGGACTCCCTACGAGCAGTACTTC. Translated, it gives CASSYSSGTPYEQYF.

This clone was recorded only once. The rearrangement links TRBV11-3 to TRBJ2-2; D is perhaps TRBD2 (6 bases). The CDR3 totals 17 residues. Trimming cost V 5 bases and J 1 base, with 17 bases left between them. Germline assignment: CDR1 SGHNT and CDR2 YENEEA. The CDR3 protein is CASSPRPGRENTGELFF. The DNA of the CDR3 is TGTGCCAGCAGCCCTCGGCCGGGGCGGGAGAACACCGGGGAGCTGTTTTTT.

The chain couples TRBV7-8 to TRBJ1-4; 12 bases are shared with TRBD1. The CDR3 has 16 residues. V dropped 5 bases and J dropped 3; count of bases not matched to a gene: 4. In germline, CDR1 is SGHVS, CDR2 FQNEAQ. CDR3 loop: CASSPGQGAANEKLFF. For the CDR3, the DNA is TGTGCCAGCAGCCCGGGACAGGGGGCCGCTAATGAAAAACTGTTTTTT.

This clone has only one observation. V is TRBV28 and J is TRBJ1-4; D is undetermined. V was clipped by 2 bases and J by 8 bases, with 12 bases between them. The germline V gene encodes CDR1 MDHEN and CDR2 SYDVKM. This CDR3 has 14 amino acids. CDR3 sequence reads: CASSLGLGWEKLFF. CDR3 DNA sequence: TGTGCCAGCAGTTTAGGGCTGGGTTGGGAAAAACTGTTTTTT.

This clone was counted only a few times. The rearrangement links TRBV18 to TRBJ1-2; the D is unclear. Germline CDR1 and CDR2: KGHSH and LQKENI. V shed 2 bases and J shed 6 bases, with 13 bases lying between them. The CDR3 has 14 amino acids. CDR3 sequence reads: CASSPAFNPDGYTF. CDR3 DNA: TGTGCCAGCTCACCAGCCTTCAACCCAGATGGCTACACCTTC. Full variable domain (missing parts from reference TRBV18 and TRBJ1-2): NAGVMQNPRHLVRRRGQEARLRCSPMKGHSHVYWYRQLPEEGLKFMVYLQKENIIDESGMPKERFSAEFPKEGPSILRIQQVVRGDSAAYFCASSPAFNPDGYTFGSGTRLTVV.

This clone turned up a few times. CDR3 coding DNA: TGTGCCAGCAGCGGGACTAGCGGGTGGACCGGGGAGCTGTTTTTT. This encodes CASSGTSGWTGELFF. J is TRBJ2-2 and V is TRBV7-6; TRBD2 agrees at 12 bases. The germline CDR1 and CDR2 sequences are SGHVS and FNYEAQ. The V gene end was trimmed by 5 bases and the J gene end by 5 bases; junction bases not matched to a gene: 3. The CDR3 spans 15 residues. Full variable domain (rest looked up from reference TRBV7-6 and TRBJ2-2): GAGVSQSPRYKVTKRGQDVALRCDPISGHVSLYWYRQALGQGPEFLTYFNYEAQQDKSGLPNDRFSAERPEGSISTLTIQRTEQRDSAMYRCASSGTSGWTGELFFGEGSRLTVL.

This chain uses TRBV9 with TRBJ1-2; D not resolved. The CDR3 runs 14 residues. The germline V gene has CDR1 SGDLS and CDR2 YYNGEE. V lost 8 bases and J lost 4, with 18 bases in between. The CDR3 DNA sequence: TGTGCCAGTCAAGCGTTATCCGGATTCTATGGCTACACCTTC. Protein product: CASQALSGFYGYTF.

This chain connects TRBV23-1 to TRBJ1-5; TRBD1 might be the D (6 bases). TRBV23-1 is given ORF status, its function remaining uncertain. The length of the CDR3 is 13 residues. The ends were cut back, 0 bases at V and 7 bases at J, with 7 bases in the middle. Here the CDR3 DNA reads TGCGCCAGCAGTCAATCCCAGGGGCAGCCCCAGCATTTT. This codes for CASSQSQGQPQHF.

CDR3 nucleotides: TGTGCCAGCAGCCATAATACAGGATCAACTGGAAACACCATATATTTT. Amino acid sequence: CASSHNTGSTGNTIYF. This sequence joins TRBV3-1 (or the pseudogene TRBV3-2) and TRBJ1-3; D perhaps matches TRBD1 (5 bases). CDR1 is LGHDT, CDR2 YNNKEL, per germline (reference sequence). The CDR3 has 16 amino acids. V dropped 3 bases and J dropped 2 bases, with 14 bases sitting between them.

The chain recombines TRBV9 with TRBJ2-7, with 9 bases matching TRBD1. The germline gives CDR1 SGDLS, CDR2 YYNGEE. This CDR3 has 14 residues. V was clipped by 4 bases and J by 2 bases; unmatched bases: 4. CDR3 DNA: TGTGCCAGCAGCCTACGGGACAGGGCCTACGAGCAGTACTTC. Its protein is CASSLRDRAYEQYF.

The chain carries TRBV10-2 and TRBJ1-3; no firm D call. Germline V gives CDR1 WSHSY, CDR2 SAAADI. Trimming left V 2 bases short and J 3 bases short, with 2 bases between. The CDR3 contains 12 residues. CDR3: CASSEHGNTIYF. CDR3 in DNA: TGCGCCAGCAGTGAGCATGGAAACACCATATATTTT.